This T cell receptor (beta chain) was identified in a study of blood T cell repertoires in COVID-19. This clone was detected a few times. The V gene lost 0 bases and the J gene lost 6 bases, with 11 bases spanning the gap. CDR1 is SGHTA, CDR2 FQGNSA, per germline. CDR3 size: 14 residues. Methods used by the authors: Estimation of nucleated cell counts was performed using reference gene primer amplification. Repertoires were generated with immunoSEQ multiplex PCR, while TCRdb's copy carries only in-frame clones and drops some. V, J and clone size are those of that table, while D and trimming were read from the DNA. The data hold over 85,000 clones, with 85% to 90% observed a single time.

The receptor's source is a woman aged 50 to 60 with acute or convalescent COVID-19. Sequencing used peripheral blood. This chain uses TRBV7-2 with TRBJ1-2; no clear D. The CDR3 coding sequence is TGTGCCAGCAGCTTAGCGCTAGCCTGGGATGGCTACACCTTC. This sequence encodes CASSLALAWDGYTF.